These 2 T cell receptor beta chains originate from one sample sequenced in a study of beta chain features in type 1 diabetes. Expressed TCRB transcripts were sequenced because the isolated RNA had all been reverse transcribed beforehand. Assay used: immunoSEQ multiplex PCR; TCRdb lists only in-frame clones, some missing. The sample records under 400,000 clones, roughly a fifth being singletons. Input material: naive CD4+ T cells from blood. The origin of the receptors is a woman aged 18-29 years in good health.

In DNA, the CDR3 is TGTGCCAGCAGCCCGAGGTTCTTTGGGTCACCCCTCCACTTT. Residues: CASSPRFFGSPLHF. This chain uses TRBV2 with TRBJ1-6, with unresolved D. The CDR3 length is 14 residues. CDR1 is SNHLY, CDR2 FYNNEI, per germline. V was pared by 6 bases and J by 10 bases, with 16 bases between.

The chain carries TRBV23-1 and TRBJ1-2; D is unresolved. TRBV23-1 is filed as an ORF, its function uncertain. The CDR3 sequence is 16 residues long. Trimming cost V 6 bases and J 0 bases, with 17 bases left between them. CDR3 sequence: CASSHQAQIANYGYTF. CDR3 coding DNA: TGCGCCAGCAGCCATCAGGCCCAGATAGCTAACTATGGCTACACCTTC.